This T cell receptor (beta chain) was profiled in a study of T-cell memory formation after mild COVID-19. Study information: There were largely donor-specific TCR clusters. General study points: Pre-infection memory showed some responding clones, and this suggested that cross-reactive memory joined. CM and EM subsets held most contracting CD4+ clones; EMRA held CD8+ ones.

The CDR3 loop spans 14 amino acids. Trimming left V 1 base short and J 6 bases short, with 11 bases between. The germline V gene has CDR1 LGHNA and CDR2 YSLEER. This clonotype was seen a handful of times. What it binds is unknown. TCR alpha and TCR beta cDNA libraries carrying sample barcodes and UMIs were produced by 5'RACE using constant-segment primers. TCRdb re-derived calls from the 5' RACE reads in MiXCR, one entry per CDR3 protein. The top ten hold roughly 3% of the sample, which has some 210,000 distinct CDR3 sequences, roughly a tenth seen once. Sequenced material: PBMCs or a T cell subset sorted from them (not recorded which). V usage is TRBV4-3 and J usage is TRBJ2-3; D may be TRBD1 (5 bases). This clonotype was obtained from a man between 18 and 35 years old who had mild COVID-19 (a few samples of this study predate the infection). Cell type and time point are not known. The CDR3 sequence is CASSQAPGMDTQYF. CDR3 bases: TGCGCCAGCAGCCAAGCGCCAGGGATGGATACGCAGTATTTT.